This TCR beta chain derives from a study of T-cell reconstitution after alpha-beta-depleted transplantation in children. Study findings and constraints: It was newly produced T cells that mostly accounted for T-cell counts and diversity one year after transplant. Expanded graft clones, several hundred of them, were reportedly the source of alpha-beta T cells about two months after transplant. There were some patients whose high TCRbeta diversity at day 60 came from surviving recipient T cells and thymic progenitors.

TCRbeta library preparation incorporated unique molecular identifiers. TCRdb redid the calling of the PCR reads with MiXCR, one entry per CDR3 protein. This table has about 460,000 distinct CDR3 sequences, over 9.5% appearing once. This clonotype was detected many times. Its antigen is as yet unknown. The sample consisted of PBMCs, taken before TCRalphabeta/CD19-depleted stem cell transplant. This clonotype was sampled from a child aged 2 to 15 with inherited bone marrow failure, due to receive a stem cell transplant.

The CDR3: CASSTLGGSYNEQFF. CDR3 nucleotides: TGTGCCAGCAGCACCTTAGGCGGCTCCTACAATGAGCAGTTCTTC. The V and J genes are TRBV9 and TRBJ2-1, with D hard to call. CDR3 length: 15 amino acids. V was shortened by 4 bases and J by 0 bases, with 11 bases between the two germline ends. From germline, CDR1 is SGDLS and CDR2 YYNGEE. The variable domain in full, with the rest retrieved from reference TRBV9 and TRBJ2-1, is DSGVTQTPKHLITATGQRVTLRCSPRSGDLSVYWYQQSLDQGLQFLIQYYNGEERAKGNILERFSAQQFPDLHSELNLSSLELGDSALYFCASSTLGGSYNEQFFGPGTRLTVL.